This TCR beta chain was profiled in a study of shared clonotypes between healthy human individuals (dated by TCRdb to 2019 to 2021). For the study in its entirety: The cohort included a few men and a couple of women between 18 and 49 years of age. To increase sequencing depth and limit assay-specific biases, different laboratories used diverse techniques to prepare libraries and sequence TCR repertoires. Between about 0.8 and 9 billion PBMCs per donor were obtained by leukapheresis. To estimate repertoire size and how much clonotype sharing occurs between individuals, the study deeply sequenced the blood TCR repertoires of five healthy adults. Per donor, three plates each were used for CD4 naive and CD4 memory, two for CD8 naive, and one for CD8 memory.

Results and caveats for the whole study, not just this receptor: Estimated clonotype richness was generally larger for naive than for memory subsets. The genetic and exposure-history diversity represented was limited by the small number of donors. Incomplete sequencing was indicated by rarefaction of sorted-subset datasets, despite the large sequencing depth. Sharing across a handful of donors was observed for about 5% of naive CD4, about 3.2% of naive CD8, around 2.5% of memory CD4, and around 0.4% of memory CD8 clonotypes. Pairwise subsampling led to the expectation that sequencing depth would affect the degree of clonotype sharing among donors. Higher generation probabilities were observed for clonotypes shared by all four sorted-subset donors than for non-shared clonotypes. Only blood was sampled, and tissue TCR repertoires likely differ from those in blood.

V was cut back by 2 bases and J by 0 bases, leaving a gap of 9 bases between them. The CDR3 starts with the cysteine, ends with the phenylalanine, and has 14 residues. Only the CDR3 region is kept as DNA, spanning 42 bases read in frame from base 1. Based on the germline V gene, the CDR1 and CDR2 sequences are SGHRS and YFSETQ. Using the deep immunoSEQ assay, multiplex PCR amplified TCR CDR3 regions from genomic DNA. Extracted genomic DNA from each cell subset was spread evenly across all wells of several immunoSEQ 96-well plates, with each plate serving as a replicate. For sorted subsets, about 200 ng genomic DNA, equal to some 30,000 T cell genomes, was loaded into each replicate PCR. Purified libraries were measured with a Qubit 3.0 fluorometer, size-checked on a Bioanalyzer 2100, and measured again with the KAPA Library Quantification kit. Each immunoSEQ 96-well plate was sequenced on its own single-read 150-cycle Illumina NextSeq 550 flow cell. Concerning the study's data processing: The immunoSEQ output contained only junctional sequences without quality scores, so filtering could not match that applied to full-length reads. To assign V/J genes and CDR3, sequences were annotated against IMGT germline references using PyIR, a Python wrapper for IgBLAST v1.9. Any read was removed if the V/J assignment was weak (E-value above 1e-6), the CDR3 was missing, or the read contained stop codons, out-of-frame junctions, or ambiguous translated residues. A V3J clonotype was defined by an identical inferred V gene, J gene, and CDR3 amino acid sequence. To compute the percentage overlap between repertoires, the number of shared unique clonotypes was divided by the size of the smaller repertoire. Repertoire richness was assessed with RTK rarefaction, the Chao1 estimator, and Recon v2.1 estimates of unobserved clonotypes. Generation probabilities for all TCRbeta clonotypes obtained by the gDNA method from a handful of donors were computed using OLGA. This immuneACCESS table, as held by TCRdb, lists in-frame sequences with V and J called but not all clones. Of the missing ones, under half trace to an unresolved V gene in checked studies; the others have no known cause. That table is the source of V, J and clone size, and D and trimming were worked out from the DNA. The sample includes 800,000 or so clones, with 95% to 97% observed a single time. The top ten clones comprise under 0.3% of the sample.

For the CD8 naive samples, CD45RO-negative cells were positively selected for CCR7, yielding a CD45RA+CCR7+ population from which TemRA cells were excluded. The donors were healthy, HIV-negative adults who had no recently reported acute infections or vaccinations. Only Caucasian adults living in Nashville, Tennessee, USA were represented among the donors. After blood collection by leukapheresis, PBMCs were isolated using Ficoll-Histopaque density gradient centrifugation and then cryopreserved in the vapor phase of liquid nitrogen. Purity and quantity of every magnetically sorted T cell population were checked by analytical flow cytometry. Genomic DNA was isolated from every sorted fraction and measured by UV absorbance on a Nanodrop 2000c. Note on this clone: Its antigen is unknown. There are no base qualities to consult, and no much larger clone falls within one base. The same CDR3 is also encoded by other DNA sequences in this sample.

Source material: naive CD8+ T cells sorted from blood. According to the study, the label for this sample's cell subset or site signals: CD45RA+CCR7+. In this chain, TRBV5-1 is recombined with TRBJ2-7, with an unclear D gene assignment. The sequence came from a man aged 25 to 40 in good health. Here the CDR3 is given as CASSLGRSSYEQYF. The DNA is TGCGCCAGCAGCTTAGGTCGGAGCTCCTACGAGCAGTACTTC.